What follows are 10 T cell receptor beta chains derived from one specimen sequenced in a study of shared clonotypes between healthy human individuals. The naive CD8 population came from CD45RO-negative cells selected for CCR7, without terminally differentiated effector memory CD45RA+ cells. The table came from immunoSEQ multiplex PCR; TCRdb's copy has only in-frame clones and leaves some out. Among roughly 850,000 clones listed, 95% to 97% were seen once. Material for sequencing was naive CD8+ T cells sorted from blood. These receptors were taken from a man aged 25 to 40 in good health.

The chain employs TRBV9 and TRBJ2-3; D uncertain. Trimming shortened V by 3 bases and J by 7 bases, and 9 bases separated the two germline ends. Germline lookup yields CDR1 SGDLS and CDR2 YYNGEE. The CDR3 extends over 12 amino acids. The chain's CDR3 is CASSAQANTQYF. For the CDR3, the DNA is TGTGCCAGCAGCGCCCAGGCGAATACGCAGTATTTT.

This clone was seen once. This sequence joins TRBV27 and TRBJ2-2; 11 positions agree with TRBD1. Germline CDR1 and CDR2: MNHEY and SMNVEV (reference sequence). Losses at the gene ends were 0 bases for V and 7 bases for J; bases not matched to a gene: 7. There are 17 residues in the CDR3. The CDR3 nucleotides read TGTGCCAGCAGTTTATCCCTTTTGGGACAGGGGGGCGGGGAGCTGTTTTTT. Protein sequence: CASSLSLLGQGGGELFF.

The chain is built from TRBV6-6 and TRBJ1-4, with unresolved D. The CDR3 totals 14 residues. Germline-derived CDR1 and CDR2 are MNHNY and SVGAGI (reference sequence). The germline V and J ends were trimmed by 5 bases and 0 bases, with 7 bases remaining between them. The CDR3 DNA is TGTGCCAGCAGTGACGTTGCAACTAATGAAAAACTGTTTTTT. This codes for CASSDVATNEKLFF.

The chain couples TRBV5-4 to TRBJ1-1; D remains ambiguous. The CDR3 contains 14 residues. V was trimmed by 4 bases and J by 5 bases, leaving 15 bases between them. Germline V gene data show CDR1 as SGHNT and CDR2 as YYREEE (reference sequence). The CDR3 nucleotides are TGTGCCAGCAGCAGCGCTAGGGCGGGGACTGAAGCTTTCTTT. It encodes CASSSARAGTEAFF.

V usage is TRBV13 and J usage is TRBJ2-3, with TRBD1 matching over 8 bases. The CDR3 runs 17 residues. The ends lost 4 bases at V and 3 bases at J; junction bases unmatched: 12. Germline V gene data show CDR1 as PRHDT and CDR2 as FYEKMQ (reference sequence). This CDR3 reads CASSSPGQGLATDTQYF. CDR3 DNA: TGTGCCAGCAGCTCCCCCGGACAGGGTCTAGCAACAGATACGCAGTATTTT.

The chain couples TRBV7-9 to TRBJ2-4, with 7 bases aligning to TRBD2. Trimming cost V 8 bases and J 9 bases; bases outside gene matches: 7. This CDR3 contains 12 residues. The germline CDR1 and CDR2 sequences are SEHNR and FQNEAQ (reference sequence). The DNA for the CDR3 is TGTGCCAGCGCGGGGACTAAGCTCATTCAGTACTTC. Amino acid sequence: CASAGTKLIQYF.

In its sample, this clone was seen once. The gene calls are TRBV9 and TRBJ2-2; D possibly corresponds to TRBD1 (7 bases). CDR1 is SGDLS and CDR2 is YYNGEE in the germline V gene. This CDR3 is built from 15 residues. The germline V and J ends were trimmed by 3 bases and 4 bases, with 13 bases remaining between them. For the CDR3, the DNA is TGTGCCAGCAGCGGCGGGACAGTCGGCACCGGGGAGCTGTTTTTT. Residues: CASSGGTVGTGELFF.

The CDR3, as DNA: TGTGCCAGCAGCTCCGGAGAGGGGGGAGGAGGTTACGAGCAGTACTTC. Its protein product is CASSSGEGGGGYEQYF. This sequence joins TRBV7-8 and TRBJ2-7; tentatively, D is TRBD1 or TRBD2 (6 bases each). CDR3 size: 16 residues. Deletions cut 4 bases from V and 4 bases from J, with 20 bases between. Germline-derived CDR1 and CDR2 are SGHVS and FQNEAQ. Complete variable domain (other parts from reference TRBV7-8 and TRBJ2-7): GAGVSQSPRYKVAKRGQDVALRCDPISGHVSLFWYQQALGQGPEFLTYFQNEAQLDKSGLPSDRFFAERPEGSVSTLKIQRTQQEDSAVYLCASSSGEGGGGYEQYFGPGTRLTVT.

The gene calls are TRBV1 and TRBJ2-3; no DNA check was done on the table's D call, TRBD2. TRBV1 is assigned pseudogene status. CDR3 length: 18 amino acids. The CDR3 spells CTSSQGQQWEGGTDTQYF. The CDR3 region has the DNA TGCACCAGCAGCCAAGGGCAGCAGTGGGAGGGCGGCACAGATACGCAGTATTTT.

As for this clone: Other nucleotide sequences in the sample specify the same CDR3. V is TRBV6-5 and J is TRBJ2-7; maybe TRBD2 (6 bases). In germline, CDR1 is MNHEY, CDR2 SVGAGI. V lost 0 bases and J 3 bases, leaving 9 bases between the germline ends. The CDR3 covers 14 residues. The CDR3 sequence is CASSYSSSGYEQYF. Written as DNA, the CDR3 is TGTGCCAGCAGTTACTCGAGTAGCGGCTACGAGCAGTACTTC.